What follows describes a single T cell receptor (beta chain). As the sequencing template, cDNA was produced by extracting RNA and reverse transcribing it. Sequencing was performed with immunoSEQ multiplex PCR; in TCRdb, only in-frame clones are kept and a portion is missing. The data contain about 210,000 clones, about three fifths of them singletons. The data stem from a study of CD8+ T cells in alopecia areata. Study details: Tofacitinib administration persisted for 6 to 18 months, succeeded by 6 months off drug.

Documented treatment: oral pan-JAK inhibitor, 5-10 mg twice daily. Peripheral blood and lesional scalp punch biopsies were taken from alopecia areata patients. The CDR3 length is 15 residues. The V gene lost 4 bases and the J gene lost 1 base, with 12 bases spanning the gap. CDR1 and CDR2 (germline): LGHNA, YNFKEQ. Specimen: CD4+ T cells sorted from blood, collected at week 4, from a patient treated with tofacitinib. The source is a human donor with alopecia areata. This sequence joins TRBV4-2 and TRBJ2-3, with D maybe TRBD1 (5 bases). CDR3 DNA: TGTGCCAGCAGCCCCGCTTTGGGGCGCACAGATACGCAGTATTTT. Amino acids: CASSPALGRTDTQYF.